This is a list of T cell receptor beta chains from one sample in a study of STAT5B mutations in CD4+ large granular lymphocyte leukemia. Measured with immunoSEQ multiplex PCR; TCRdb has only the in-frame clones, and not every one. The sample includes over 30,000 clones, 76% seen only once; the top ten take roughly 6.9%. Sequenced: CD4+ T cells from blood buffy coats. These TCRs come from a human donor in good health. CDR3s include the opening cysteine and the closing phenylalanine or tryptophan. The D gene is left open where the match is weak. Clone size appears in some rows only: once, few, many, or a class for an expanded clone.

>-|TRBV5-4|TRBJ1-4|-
TGTGCCAGCAGCGAAGGGCCGACCGCAACTAATGAAAAACTGTTTTTT
CASSEGPTATNEKLFF
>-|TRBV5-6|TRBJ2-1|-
TGTGCCAGCAGCTTGGTTGAGGAGCCTCCCGGGGCTGAGCAGTTCTTC
CASSLVEEPPGAEQFF
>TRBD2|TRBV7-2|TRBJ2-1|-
TGTGCCAGCAGCCCCCCGGGACTAGTTTCTGAGCAGTTCTTC
CASSPPGLVSEQFF
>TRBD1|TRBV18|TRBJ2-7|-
TGTGCCAGCACCCGGGACAGGGGCGACGAGCAGTACTTC
CASTRDRGDEQYF
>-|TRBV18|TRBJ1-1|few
TGTGCCAGCTCAAGGGGGGCGAACACTGAAGCTTTCTTT
CASSRGANTEAFF
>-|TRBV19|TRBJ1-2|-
TGTGCCAGTAGTATAGAGGCCGGAGACTATGGCTACACCTTC
CASSIEAGDYGYTF
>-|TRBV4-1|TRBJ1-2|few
TGCGCCAGCAGCCGAGGCGGGGGCGGCGGCTACACCTTC
CASSRGGGGGYTF
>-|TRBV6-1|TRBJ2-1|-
TGTGCCAGCAGGACGGACGGATCCTACAATGAGCAGTTCTTC
CASRTDGSYNEQFF
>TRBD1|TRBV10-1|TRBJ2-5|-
TGCGCCAGCAGTGGGCCAGGGGGCATTGGCGAGACCCAGTACTTC
CASSGPGGIGETQYF
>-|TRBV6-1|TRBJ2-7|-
TGTGCCAGCAGTGAAGCATACACCGAGGCCTACGAGCAGTACTTC
CASSEAYTEAYEQYF
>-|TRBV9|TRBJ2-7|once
TGTGCCAGCAGCGTCGGCTCGAGCAGCTACGAGCAGTACTTC
CASSVGSSSYEQYF
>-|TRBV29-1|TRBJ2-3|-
TGCAGCGTTTGTTGGGGGCCCAGGGCAGATACGCAGTATTTT
CSVCWGPRADTQYF
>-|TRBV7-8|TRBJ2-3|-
TGTGCCAGCAGCTTGACTCGAGGGGGGAATACGCAGTATTTT
CASSLTRGGNTQYF
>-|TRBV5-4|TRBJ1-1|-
TGTGCCAGCAGCTGGGGGTTAGGTGAGGGCACTGAAGCTTTCTTT
CASSWGLGEGTEAFF
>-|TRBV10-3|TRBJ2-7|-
TGTGCCATCAGGGGGGACTCGTACGAGCAGTACTTC
CAIRGDSYEQYF
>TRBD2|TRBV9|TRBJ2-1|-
TGTGCCAGCAGCGCCAGACTAGCGGGGGGCCTCTCCTACAATGAGCAGTTCTTC
CASSARLAGGLSYNEQFF
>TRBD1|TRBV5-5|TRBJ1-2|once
TGTGCCAGCAGCCCCCAGGGACAGTCAACTAACTATGGCTACACCTTC
CASSPQGQSTNYGYTF
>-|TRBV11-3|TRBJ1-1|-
TGTGCCAGCAGCTTAGATGGGAGGAAGGAGAACACTGAAGCTTTCTTT
CASSLDGRKENTEAFF
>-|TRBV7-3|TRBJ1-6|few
TGTGCCAGCAGCTTACTCACCAGGGAACCCCTATTTGGGAATTCACCCCTCCACTTT
CASSLLTREPLFGNSPLHF
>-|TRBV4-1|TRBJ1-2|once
TGCGCCAGCAGCCGAGCCGGGGAGGGGAGAGGCTATGGCTACACCTTC
CASSRAGEGRGYGYTF
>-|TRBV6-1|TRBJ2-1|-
TGTGCCAGCAGTGAGGGCCTAGGGGATGAGCAGTTCTTC
CASSEGLGDEQFF
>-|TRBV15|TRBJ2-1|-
TGTGCCACCAACCGACGGGCCGCTAGCTCCTACAATGAGCAGTTCTTC
CATNRRAASSYNEQFF
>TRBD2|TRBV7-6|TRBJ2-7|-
TGTGCCAGCAGCCCTACCGGGACTAGCGGGGGGGCATTTGGCGAGCAGTACTTC
CASSPTGTSGGAFGEQYF
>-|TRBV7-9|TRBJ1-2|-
TGTGCCAGCAGCCACGGTACAGGGTTCTTGGGCTATGGCTACACCTTC
CASSHGTGFLGYGYTF
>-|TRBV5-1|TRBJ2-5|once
TGCGCCAGCAGCTTGGGGGTGGGGACCGAGACCCAGTACTTC
CASSLGVGTETQYF
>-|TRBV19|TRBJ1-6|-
TGTGCCAGTAGTATCGTGGGGAGCTCCTATAATTCACCCCTCCACTTT
CASSIVGSSYNSPLHF
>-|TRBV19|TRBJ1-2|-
TGTGCCAGTAGTATTGGTGGGACCTATGGCTACACCTTC
CASSIGGTYGYTF
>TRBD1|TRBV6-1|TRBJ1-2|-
TGTGCCAGCAGTGACCCGGGACAGCTTTATGGCTACACCTTC
CASSDPGQLYGYTF
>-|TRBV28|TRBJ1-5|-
TGTGCCAGCAGTTTAGGGGACAATAGCAATCAGCCCCAGCATTTT
CASSLGDNSNQPQHF
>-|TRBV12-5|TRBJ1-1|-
TGTGCTAGTGGTCCGCCTCGGATAGCCACTGAAGCTTTCTTT
CASGPPRIATEAFF
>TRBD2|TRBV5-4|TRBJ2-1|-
TGTGCCAGCAGCCCGGGACTAGCGGGAGGGCTCGGCTCCTACAATGAGCAGTTCTTC
CASSPGLAGGLGSYNEQFF
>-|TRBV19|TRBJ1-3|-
TGTGCCAGTACCCGAGACATCTACTTCTATTTT
CASTRDIYFYF
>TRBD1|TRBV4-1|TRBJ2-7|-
TGCGCCAGCAGCCAGGGGACAGGGGGGCGCTACGAGCAGTACTTC
CASSQGTGGRYEQYF
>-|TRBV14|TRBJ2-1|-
TGTGCCAGCAGCCGCGGGACCGTTTACAATGAGCAGTTCTTC
CASSRGTVYNEQFF
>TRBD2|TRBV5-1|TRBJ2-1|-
TGCGCCAGCAGCTTGGTAGGTAGCGGGAGCCGAACCTACAATGAGCAGTTCTTC
CASSLVGSGSRTYNEQFF